The 5 T cell receptor beta chains below come from one sample, sequenced in a study of T cells after yellow fever vaccination. TCRdb re-called the 5' RACE reads with MiXCR, one entry per CDR3 protein. The table records about 220,000 distinct CDR3 sequences, 2.5% to 3.5% of them present only once. Sample: CD4+ T cells sorted from PBMCs, taken 10 days after the yellow fever booster vaccination. The receptors originated from a man younger than 35 who received the YFV17D yellow fever vaccine.

There are many counts of this clonotype. This rearrangement joins TRBV18 to TRBJ1-4; 7 bases are a match to TRBD1. CDR1 and CDR2 (germline): KGHSH, LQKENI. The ends lost 3 bases at V and 6 bases at J; junction bases unmatched: 7. The CDR3 spans 15 residues. The DNA of the CDR3 is TGTGCCAGCTCACCTATGGGACAGCTCCATGAAAAACTGTTTTTT. It encodes CASSPMGQLHEKLFF.

The sample holds many counts of this clonotype. The V call is TRBV27, the J call TRBJ1-5, with D unclear. This CDR3 has 12 amino acids. The V gene's germline CDR1 is MNHEY and CDR2 SMNVEV (reference sequence). V gave up 7 bases and J gave up 3 bases, with 7 bases separating them. CDR3 coding DNA: TGTGCCAGCACCCTACTCAATCAGCCCCAGCATTTT. Its protein product is CASTLLNQPQHF.

This clonotype has a handful of counts. The chain couples TRBV7-2 to TRBJ1-1; D gene unclear. V was cut by 5 bases and J by 3 bases, with 10 bases left in between. The CDR3 extends over 13 amino acids. CDR1 and CDR2 (germline): SGHTA, FQGNSA. The CDR3 DNA is TGTGCCAGCAGCCGACAAGGGTACACTGAAGCTTTCTTT. Protein: CASSRQGYTEAFF.

This clonotype was picked up many times. The V call is TRBV4-3, the J call TRBJ2-5, with TRBD2 matching 12 bases. This CDR3 has 18 amino acids. With V trimmed by 3 bases and J by 0 bases, 8 bases remained unmatched. CDR1 LGHNA and CDR2 YSLEER come from the germline V gene. The CDR3, as DNA: TGCGCCAGCAGCCACGATATGACTAGCGGGGGTTACCAAGAGACCCAGTACTTC. Its translation: CASSHDMTSGGYQETQYF.

This clonotype showed up just a few times. The rearrangement uses TRBV12-3 or TRBV12-4 and TRBJ1-1; D is perhaps TRBD1 (5 bases). V lost 3 bases and J lost 6, with 17 bases in between. The CDR3 extends over 15 amino acids. CDR3 DNA: TGTGCCAGCAGTTTCGGGGCGTTGCATATTTCTGAAGCTTTCTTT. Translation gives CASSFGALHISEAFF.